Listed below are T cell receptor beta chains from one sample, sequenced in a study of beta chain features in type 1 diabetes. Measured with immunoSEQ multiplex PCR; TCRdb has only the in-frame clones, and not every one. The sample holds 150,000 to 200,000 clones, approximately 13% seen once. The sample was central memory CD4+ T cells from blood. The origin of the receptors is a young woman in good health. Both conserved end residues are part of each CDR3. The D gene is left open where the match is weak. Size tells how often a clone was seen (once, few, many) or the class of an expanded clone, and some rows leave it out.

-	TRBV28	-	TRBJ1-5	TGTGCCAGCAGTTGGTCCAGGGTTCAGCCCCAGCATTTT	CASSWSRVQPQHF
few	TRBV5-5	-	TRBJ1-1	TGTGCCAGCAGGTCAGGGTCTGCGAACACTGAAGCTTTCTTT	CASRSGSANTEAFF
-	TRBV5-5	TRBD2	TRBJ2-5	TGTGCCAGCAGCTTGGTGTTAGCGGGAGGGGGAGAGACCCAGTACTTC	CASSLVLAGGGETQYF
few	TRBV23-1	TRBD1	TRBJ1-5	TGCGCCAGCAGGACGGGACAGATCAATCAGCCCCAGCATTTT	CASRTGQINQPQHF
-	TRBV2	-	TRBJ2-1	TGTGCCAGCAGTCGGAGCGGCGGGCAAAATGAGCAGTTCTTC	CASSRSGGQNEQFF
few	TRBV20-1	TRBD1	TRBJ1-1	TGCAGTGCTAGGACAGGGGCTGAAGCTTTCTTT	CSARTGAEAFF
-	TRBV6-5	-	TRBJ2-6	TGTGCCAGCAGTTCGGCGGCCCGGGCCAACGTCCTGACTTTC	CASSSAARANVLTF
few	TRBV16	-	TRBJ2-1	TGTGCCAGCAGCGTCCGCCCTAATGGCAATGAGCAGTTCTTC	CASSVRPNGNEQFF
-	TRBV27	TRBD1	TRBJ2-4	TGTGCCAGCAGTTTAGCGGACAGGGTGGCCAAAAACATTCAGTACTTC	CASSLADRVAKNIQYF
few	TRBV10-3	-	TRBJ2-6	TGTGCCATCGGCACATCTGGGGCCAACGTCCTGACTTTC	CAIGTSGANVLTF
-	TRBV5-1	TRBD2	TRBJ2-1	TGCGCCAGCAGACAAAGCGGGGTCTCCTACAATGAGCAGTTCTTC	CASRQSGVSYNEQFF
-	TRBV30	TRBD2	TRBJ2-1	TGTGCCTGGAGTGTAGGTCTAGCGGGAGGACCGTTCTTC	CAWSVGLAGGPFF
few	TRBV5-1	TRBD1	TRBJ1-2	TGCGCCAGCAGGGCCCTACAGGGGGGATATGGCTACACCTTC	CASRALQGGYGYTF
-	TRBV4-2	TRBD2	TRBJ2-7	TGTGCCAGCAGCCAAGTACTCGGGACTAGCTCCTCTAGCTCCTACGAGCAGTACTTC	CASSQVLGTSSSSSYEQYF
few	TRBV25-1	-	TRBJ2-7	TGTGCCAGCAGTGGGAGGGGACGGGGCTACGAGCAGTACTTC	CASSGRGRGYEQYF
few	TRBV7-9	TRBD2	TRBJ2-3	TGTGCCAGCAGCTTAGGACTAGCGGAGCTCTGGCAGTATTTT	CASSLGLAELWQYF
few	TRBV19	-	TRBJ1-1	TGTGCCAGTATAAAGGGGACAAACACGAACACTGAAGCTTTCTTT	CASIKGTNTNTEAFF
-	TRBV19	-	TRBJ2-1	TGTGCCAGTAGTATTTTAGTCCAAAGCAATGAGCAGTTCTTC	CASSILVQSNEQFF
few	TRBV7-2	TRBD2	TRBJ2-1	TGTGCCAGCAGCTTAGGACTAGCGGGAGTGGATGAGCAGTTCTTC	CASSLGLAGVDEQFF
few	TRBV29-1	TRBD1	TRBJ2-5	TGCAGTTCGGGGACAGCCCAAGAGACCCAGTACTTC	CSSGTAQETQYF
few	TRBV30	-	TRBJ2-7	TGTGCCTGGAGTGTACTTTACGAGCAGTACTTC	CAWSVLYEQYF
few	TRBV14	-	TRBJ2-3	TGTGCCAGCAGCCAAGATCTGGAGCCTCGGGCAGATACGCAGTATTTT	CASSQDLEPRADTQYF
-	TRBV5-1	-	TRBJ1-1	TGCGCCAGCAGCTTGGACCCCATCGCGGGGGGAACTGAAGCTTTCTTT	CASSLDPIAGGTEAFF
-	TRBV28	TRBD1	TRBJ2-5	TGTGCCAGCAGAGCTGGACAGGGTGGGAAGACCCAGTACTTC	CASRAGQGGKTQYF
-	TRBV28	-	TRBJ1-5	TGTGCCACCATAGGACAGTCAAGGAAGGCCCAGCATTTT	CATIGQSRKAQHF
-	TRBV27	-	TRBJ2-5	TGTGCCAGCCCTCTTGAGGGGAGGGAGACCCAGTACTTC	CASPLEGRETQYF
-	TRBV29-1	-	TRBJ2-3	TGCAGCGTTGAAAAGCAGGGGACGACAGATACGCAGTATTTT	CSVEKQGTTDTQYF
few	TRBV27	TRBD1	TRBJ2-7	TGTGCCAGCAGTTTTAGTCGAAGGGAAAGGGGGCGTACGGTCCCACCCTACGAGCAGTACTTC	CASSFSRRERGRTVPPYEQYF
-	TRBV20-1	-	TRBJ1-2	TGCAGTGCTAGGGGGTCGGGAGGCTACACCTTC	CSARGSGGYTF
few	TRBV19	-	TRBJ1-1	TGTGCCAGTGCGACCAGGGATAAGAACACTGAAGCTTTCTTT	CASATRDKNTEAFF
-	TRBV2	TRBD1	TRBJ1-5	TGTGCCAGCAGACCCGACAGGGGAGGTCAGCCCCAGCATTTT	CASRPDRGGQPQHF
-	TRBV5-1	-	TRBJ1-2	TGCACCAGCAGCTCGACAGCTAACTATGGCTACACCTTC	CTSSSTANYGYTF
-	TRBV7-6	TRBD2	TRBJ2-1	TGTGCCAGCAGGGTAGGCGCTAGCGGGAGAAGGGAGTACAATGAGCAGTTCTTC	CASRVGASGRREYNEQFF
-	TRBV30	-	TRBJ2-7	TGTGCCTGGAGTGTACTACAGGGGGGGCCCTACGAGCAGTACTTC	CAWSVLQGGPYEQYF
few	TRBV6-5	TRBD1	TRBJ2-4	TGTGCCAGCAGTTACCGGACAGGCCTTAAGGGCATTCAGTACTTC	CASSYRTGLKGIQYF
-	TRBV29-1	-	TRBJ2-6	TGCAGCGTCATGACAGTACGCTCTGGGGCCAACGTCCTGACTTTC	CSVMTVRSGANVLTF
-	TRBV28	-	TRBJ1-2	TGTGCCAGCCTGCGGGCGGACGGATTCTATGGCTACACCTTC	CASLRADGFYGYTF
few	TRBV7-3	TRBD2	TRBJ2-3	TGTGCCAGCAGCCTGGGACTAGCAGCAGATACGCAGTATTTT	CASSLGLAADTQYF
-	TRBV7-9	-	TRBJ1-2	TGTGCCAGCAGCTTAGGTTCCGCCAGGGCTAACTATGGCTACACCTTC	CASSLGSARANYGYTF
few	TRBV4-1	TRBD1	TRBJ2-1	TGCGCCAGCAGCCAAGGGACAGGGTACAATGAGCAGTTCTTC	CASSQGTGYNEQFF
-	TRBV9	-	TRBJ2-3	TGTGCCAGCAGCGTACAGGTCCTGGGCACAGATACGCAGTATTTT	CASSVQVLGTDTQYF
few	TRBV5-1	-	TRBJ2-5	TGCGCCAGCAGTACTTCCGGGGGGCGCGAGACCCAGTACTTC	CASSTSGGRETQYF
-	TRBV5-1	-	TRBJ2-5	TGCGCCAGCAGCTTGGCCCCCCAATGGAGGGAGACCCAGTACTTC	CASSLAPQWRETQYF
-	TRBV6-1	-	TRBJ1-4	TGTGCCACAACTTTGACAGGAATGGAAAAACTGTTTTTT	CATTLTGMEKLFF
-	TRBV30	TRBD1	TRBJ1-1	TGTGCCTGGAGTCTATGGACAGGGGGCGACGCTGAAGCTTTCTTT	CAWSLWTGGDAEAFF
-	TRBV5-4	-	TRBJ2-1	TGTGCCAGCAGTCCGAAGACAATAGGTGAGCAGTTCTTC	CASSPKTIGEQFF
-	TRBV30	TRBD2	TRBJ2-5	TGTGCCTGGAGTCCCCGGGGCGGGAGGCAGACCCAGTACTTC	CAWSPRGGRQTQYF
few	TRBV13	-	TRBJ2-3	TGTGCCAGCAGCTTAGGCGGGAGAGAGAGCACAGATACGCAGTATTTT	CASSLGGRESTDTQYF
-	TRBV7-8	-	TRBJ1-5	TGTGCCAGCAGCTTAGGATTTATCAGGGCCGGGAATCAGCCCCAGCATTTT	CASSLGFIRAGNQPQHF
few	TRBV29-1	-	TRBJ1-1	TGCAGTGCCCGGGGGGGGGTAGTGAACACTGAAGCTTTCTTT	CSARGGVVNTEAFF